This T cell receptor beta chain was sequenced for a study of blood T cell repertoires in COVID-19. On the study more broadly: The United States, Italy and Spain were the sources of the acute and convalescent COVID-19 samples.

TCRdb keeps only in-frame clones here, not all; method: immunoSEQ multiplex PCR. The table includes around 60,000 clones, about 83% detected once. The J segment lost 6 bases and the V segment lost 2 bases, leaving 5 bases of the junction unmatched. Per germline, CDR1 GTSNPN and CDR2 SVGIG (reference sequence). The CDR3 contains 14 residues. The J gene is TRBJ1-5, the V gene TRBV30; TRBD1 agrees at 9 bases. The sample consisted of peripheral blood. The TCR comes from a man in his fifties with COVID-19, enrolled during active disease. CDR3 amino acids: CAWSRVQGAQPQHF. CDR3 DNA sequence: TGTGCCTGGAGTAGGGTACAGGGGGCTCAGCCCCAGCATTTT.